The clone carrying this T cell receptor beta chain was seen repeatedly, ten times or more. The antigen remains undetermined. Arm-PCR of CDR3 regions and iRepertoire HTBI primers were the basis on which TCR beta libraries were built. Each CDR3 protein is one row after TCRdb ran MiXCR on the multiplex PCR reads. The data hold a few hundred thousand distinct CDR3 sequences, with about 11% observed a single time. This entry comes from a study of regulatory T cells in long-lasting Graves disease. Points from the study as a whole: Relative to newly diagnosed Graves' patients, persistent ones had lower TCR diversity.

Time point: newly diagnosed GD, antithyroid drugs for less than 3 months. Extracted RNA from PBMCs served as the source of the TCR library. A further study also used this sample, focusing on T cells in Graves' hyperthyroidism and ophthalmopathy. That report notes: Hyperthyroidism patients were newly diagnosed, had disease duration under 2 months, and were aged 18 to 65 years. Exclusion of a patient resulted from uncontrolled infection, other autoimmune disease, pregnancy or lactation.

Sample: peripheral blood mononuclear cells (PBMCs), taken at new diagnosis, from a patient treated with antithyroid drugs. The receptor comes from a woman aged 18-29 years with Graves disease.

The chain's CDR3 is CASGIRRGGTGELFF. The CDR3 bases are TGTGCCAGCGGGATAAGGAGGGGTGGGACCGGGGAGCTGTTTTTT. The chain joins TRBV6-1 to TRBJ2-2; D is perhaps TRBD2 (6 bases). Germline values: CDR1 MNHNS, CDR2 SASEGT. The CDR3 consists of 15 residues. The V end lost 8 bases, the J end lost 5 bases, and 18 bases lay between the germline ends.